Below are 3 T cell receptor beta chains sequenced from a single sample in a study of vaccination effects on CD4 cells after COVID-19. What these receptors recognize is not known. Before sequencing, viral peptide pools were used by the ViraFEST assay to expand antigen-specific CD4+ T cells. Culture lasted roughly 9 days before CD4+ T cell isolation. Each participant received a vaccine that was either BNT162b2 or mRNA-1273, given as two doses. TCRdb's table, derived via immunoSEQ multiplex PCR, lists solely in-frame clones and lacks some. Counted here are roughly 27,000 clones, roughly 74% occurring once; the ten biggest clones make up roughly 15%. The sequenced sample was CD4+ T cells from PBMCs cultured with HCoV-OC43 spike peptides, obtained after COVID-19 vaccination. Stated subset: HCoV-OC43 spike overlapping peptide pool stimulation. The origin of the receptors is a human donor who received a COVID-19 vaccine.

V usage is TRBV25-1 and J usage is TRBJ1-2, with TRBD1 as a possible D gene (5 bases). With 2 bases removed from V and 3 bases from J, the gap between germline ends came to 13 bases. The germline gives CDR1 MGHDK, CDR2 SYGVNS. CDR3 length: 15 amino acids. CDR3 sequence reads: CASSEPAGTDYGYTF. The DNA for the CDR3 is TGTGCCAGCAGTGAACCCGCCGGGACCGACTATGGCTACACCTTC.

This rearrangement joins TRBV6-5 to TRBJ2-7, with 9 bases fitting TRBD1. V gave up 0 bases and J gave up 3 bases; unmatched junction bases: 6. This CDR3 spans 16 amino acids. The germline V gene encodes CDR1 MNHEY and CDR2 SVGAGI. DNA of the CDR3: TGTGCCAGCAGTTACTCGGGACAGGGAGGACACTACGAGCAGTACTTC. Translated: CASSYSGQGGHYEQYF.

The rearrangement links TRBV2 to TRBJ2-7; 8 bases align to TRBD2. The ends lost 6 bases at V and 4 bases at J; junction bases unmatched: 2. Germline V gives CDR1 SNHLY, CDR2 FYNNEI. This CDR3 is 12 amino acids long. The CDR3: CASRREEYEQYF. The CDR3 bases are TGTGCCAGCAGGCGGGAGGAATACGAGCAGTACTTC.